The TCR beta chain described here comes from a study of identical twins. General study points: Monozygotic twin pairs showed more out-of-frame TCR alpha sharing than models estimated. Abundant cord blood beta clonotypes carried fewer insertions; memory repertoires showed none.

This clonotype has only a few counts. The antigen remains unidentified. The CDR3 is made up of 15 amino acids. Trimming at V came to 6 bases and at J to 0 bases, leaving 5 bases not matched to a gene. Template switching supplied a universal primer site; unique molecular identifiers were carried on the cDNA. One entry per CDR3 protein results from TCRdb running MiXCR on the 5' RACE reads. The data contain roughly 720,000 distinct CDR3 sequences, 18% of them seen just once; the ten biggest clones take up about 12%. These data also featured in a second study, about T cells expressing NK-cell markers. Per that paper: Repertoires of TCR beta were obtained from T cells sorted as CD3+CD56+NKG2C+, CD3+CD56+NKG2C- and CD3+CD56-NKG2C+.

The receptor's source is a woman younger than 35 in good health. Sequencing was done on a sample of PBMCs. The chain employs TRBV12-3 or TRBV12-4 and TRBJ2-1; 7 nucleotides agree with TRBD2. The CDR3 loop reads CASSLGTISYNEQFF. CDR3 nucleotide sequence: TGTGCCAGCAGCCTTGGGACTATCTCCTACAATGAGCAGTTCTTC.